These T cell receptor beta chains were read from a single sample in a study of T-cell reconstitution after alpha-beta-depleted transplantation in children. From the PCR reads, TCRdb called clonotypes with MiXCR, one entry per CDR3 protein. The sample lists nearly 400,000 distinct CDR3 sequences; around 21% were seen once. The material was PBMCs from the stem cell graft donor, obtained from the stem cell graft. The receptors come from a human donor who donated a stem cell graft to a child with acute myeloid leukemia. CDR3s include the opening cysteine and the closing phenylalanine or tryptophan. Each record gives: clone size, D gene, V gene, J gene, CDR3 DNA, CDR3 protein. A D gene is named only where the DNA matches it firmly. The size field is filled for only some rows; it gives once, few, many or a size class.

clone_size: few; d_call: TRBD2; v_call: TRBV9; j_call: TRBJ2-7; cdr3_nt: TGTGCCAGCAGCGTAGACTGGACTAGTTTTAACGAGCAGTACTTC; cdr3_aa: CASSVDWTSFNEQYF
clone_size: few; d_call: NA; v_call: TRBV12-3/TRBV12-4; j_call: TRBJ2-2; cdr3_nt: TGTGCCAGCAGTTTATATCCGAACACCGGGGAGCTGTTTTTT; cdr3_aa: CASSLYPNTGELFF
clone_size: NA; d_call: NA; v_call: TRBV29-1; j_call: TRBJ2-5; cdr3_nt: TGCAGCTCAAAATTGGGGGACCAAGAGACCCAGTACTTC; cdr3_aa: CSSKLGDQETQYF
clone_size: NA; d_call: TRBD1; v_call: TRBV20-1; j_call: TRBJ1-5; cdr3_nt: TGCAGTGCTAGCCACCCCACAGGGGTGAGCAATCAGCCCCAGCATTTT; cdr3_aa: CSASHPTGVSNQPQHF
clone_size: few; d_call: TRBD2; v_call: TRBV5-1; j_call: TRBJ2-3; cdr3_nt: TGCGCCAGCAGCCCGGGCAGGGAGGGGCGCACAGATACGCAGTATTTT; cdr3_aa: CASSPGREGRTDTQYF
clone_size: few; d_call: NA; v_call: TRBV7-2; j_call: TRBJ2-1; cdr3_nt: TGTGCCTGCCGACGGGCAAGCTCCTACAATGAGCAGTTCTTC; cdr3_aa: CACRRASSYNEQFF
clone_size: NA; d_call: NA; v_call: TRBV10-3; j_call: TRBJ2-4; cdr3_nt: TGTGCCATCAGTGAACCGATGGGAAACATTCAGTACTTC; cdr3_aa: CAISEPMGNIQYF
clone_size: NA; d_call: TRBD2; v_call: TRBV7-6; j_call: TRBJ2-1; cdr3_nt: TGTGCCAGCAGCCGAACTAGCGGGAGGGATGAGCAGTTCTTC; cdr3_aa: CASSRTSGRDEQFF
clone_size: NA; d_call: NA; v_call: TRBV12-3/TRBV12-4; j_call: TRBJ1-1; cdr3_nt: TGTGCCAGCAGCTACGGACAGATTGAAGCTTTCTTT; cdr3_aa: CASSYGQIEAFF
clone_size: few; d_call: NA; v_call: TRBV15; j_call: TRBJ1-5; cdr3_nt: TGTGCCACCAGCAGAGAGAGGACAGCTCAGCCCCAGCATTTT; cdr3_aa: CATSRERTAQPQHF
clone_size: NA; d_call: NA; v_call: TRBV2; j_call: TRBJ1-1; cdr3_nt: TGTGCCAGCAGGGGTAGTGGGCCTGAAGCTTTCTTT; cdr3_aa: CASRGSGPEAFF
clone_size: NA; d_call: NA; v_call: TRBV24-1; j_call: TRBJ2-3; cdr3_nt: TGTGCCACCAGTTCGTGGCGGGAAGAAGGTACAGATACGCAGTATTTT; cdr3_aa: CATSSWREEGTDTQYF
clone_size: many; d_call: NA; v_call: TRBV5-1; j_call: TRBJ2-5; cdr3_nt: TGCGCCAGCAGCCGGGACTTCCAAGAGACCCAGTACTTC; cdr3_aa: CASSRDFQETQYF
clone_size: few; d_call: NA; v_call: TRBV4-1; j_call: TRBJ2-1; cdr3_nt: TGCGCCAGCAGCCACCCGGGACAGGGGCAAGCGGGAGGGCCTCATTCATACAATGAGCAGTTCTTC; cdr3_aa: CASSHPGQGQAGGPHSYNEQFF
clone_size: NA; d_call: NA; v_call: TRBV28; j_call: TRBJ1-5; cdr3_nt: TGTGCCAGCACCCTTGAGGCCCCTATCAATCAGCCCCAGCATTTT; cdr3_aa: CASTLEAPINQPQHF
clone_size: NA; d_call: NA; v_call: TRBV29-1; j_call: TRBJ2-7; cdr3_nt: TGCAGCGTTAAGGACGGGCCTAAAGCGGACGAGCAGTACTTC; cdr3_aa: CSVKDGPKADEQYF
clone_size: NA; d_call: NA; v_call: TRBV5-4; j_call: TRBJ2-3; cdr3_nt: TGTGCCAGCAGCCCACCTGGGGGGTGGACAGATACGCAGTATTTT; cdr3_aa: CASSPPGGWTDTQYF
clone_size: once; d_call: TRBD2; v_call: TRBV6-2/TRBV6-3; j_call: TRBJ2-1; cdr3_nt: TGTGCCAGCAGTGATCCTATCCCGGGACTAGCGGGATACAATGAGCAGTTCTTC; cdr3_aa: CASSDPIPGLAGYNEQFF
clone_size: NA; d_call: TRBD2; v_call: TRBV28; j_call: TRBJ2-7; cdr3_nt: TGTGCCAGCAGGCCCGGGACTAGCGGCCTTCTCGAGCAGTACTTC; cdr3_aa: CASRPGTSGLLEQYF
clone_size: NA; d_call: NA; v_call: TRBV6-1; j_call: TRBJ2-2; cdr3_nt: TGTGCCAGCAGACAACAGGGTCCTATGGTCGGGGAGCTGTTTTTT; cdr3_aa: CASRQQGPMVGELFF
clone_size: NA; d_call: NA; v_call: TRBV3-1; j_call: TRBJ1-1; cdr3_nt: TGTGCCAGCAGCCAAGAATTGGCGGGGAACACTGAAGCTTTCTTT; cdr3_aa: CASSQELAGNTEAFF
clone_size: few; d_call: TRBD2; v_call: TRBV5-1; j_call: TRBJ2-1; cdr3_nt: TGCGCCAGCAGCTTGGTCGGGACTAGCGGTTATCTCAATGAGCAGTTCTTC; cdr3_aa: CASSLVGTSGYLNEQFF
clone_size: NA; d_call: NA; v_call: TRBV20-1; j_call: TRBJ2-5; cdr3_nt: TGCAGTGCTAGCGGACTTGGACAAGAGACCCAGTACTTC; cdr3_aa: CSASGLGQETQYF
clone_size: few; d_call: TRBD1; v_call: TRBV28; j_call: TRBJ1-2; cdr3_nt: TGTGCCAGCAGTCAGGGGGCCAGCTATGGCTACACCTTC; cdr3_aa: CASSQGASYGYTF
clone_size: few; d_call: NA; v_call: TRBV7-9; j_call: TRBJ2-3; cdr3_nt: TGTGCCAGCAGCATGACAGCGATTCGCACAGATACGCAGTATTTT; cdr3_aa: CASSMTAIRTDTQYF
clone_size: NA; d_call: NA; v_call: TRBV18; j_call: TRBJ2-3; cdr3_nt: TGTGCCAGCTCACCACCTTCTACAGGCACAGATACGCAGTATTTT; cdr3_aa: CASSPPSTGTDTQYF
clone_size: NA; d_call: NA; v_call: TRBV7-3; j_call: TRBJ2-6; cdr3_nt: TGTGCCAGCAGCTTAACTCCAGGGTCTGGGGCCAACGTCCTGACTTTC; cdr3_aa: CASSLTPGSGANVLTF
clone_size: few; d_call: TRBD1; v_call: TRBV5-7; j_call: TRBJ2-1; cdr3_nt: TGTGCCAGCAGCTTAGCCTGCGGGGACAGGGAGGGCAATGAGCAGTTCTTC; cdr3_aa: CASSLACGDREGNEQFF